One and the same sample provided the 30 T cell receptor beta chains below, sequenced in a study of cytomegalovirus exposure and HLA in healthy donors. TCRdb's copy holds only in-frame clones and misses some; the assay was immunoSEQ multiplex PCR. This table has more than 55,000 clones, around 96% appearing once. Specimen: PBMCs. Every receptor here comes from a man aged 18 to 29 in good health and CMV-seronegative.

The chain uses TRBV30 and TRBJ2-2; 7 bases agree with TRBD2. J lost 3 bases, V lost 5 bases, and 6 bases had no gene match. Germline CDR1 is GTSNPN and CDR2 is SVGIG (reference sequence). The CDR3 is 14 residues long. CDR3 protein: CAWLASGYTGELFF. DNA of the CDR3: TGTGCCTGGTTGGCTAGCGGTTACACCGGGGAGCTGTTTTTT.

The DNA for the CDR3 is TGTGCCAGCAGCCCTGCCGGGACTAGCGCCTACAATGAGCAGTTCTTC. Protein sequence: CASSPAGTSAYNEQFF. The chain is built from TRBV13 and TRBJ2-1, with 10 bases lining up with TRBD2. Unmatched junction bases numbered 6, after V lost 5 bases and J lost 2 bases. The CDR3 consists of 16 residues. Germline V gives CDR1 PRHDT, CDR2 FYEKMQ (reference sequence).

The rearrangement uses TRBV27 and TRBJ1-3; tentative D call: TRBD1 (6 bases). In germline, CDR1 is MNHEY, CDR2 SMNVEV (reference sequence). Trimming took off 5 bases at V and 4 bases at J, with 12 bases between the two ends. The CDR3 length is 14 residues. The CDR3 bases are TGTGCCAGCAGTCCGCGGGGGCGAGGAAACACCATATATTTT. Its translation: CASSPRGRGNTIYF.

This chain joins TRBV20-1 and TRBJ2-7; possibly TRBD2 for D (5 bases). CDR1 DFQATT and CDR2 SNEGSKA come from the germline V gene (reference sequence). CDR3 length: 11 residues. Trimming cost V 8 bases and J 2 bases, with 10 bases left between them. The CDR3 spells CSTLGAYEQYF. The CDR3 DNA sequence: TGCAGTACCCTCGGGGCCTACGAGCAGTACTTC.

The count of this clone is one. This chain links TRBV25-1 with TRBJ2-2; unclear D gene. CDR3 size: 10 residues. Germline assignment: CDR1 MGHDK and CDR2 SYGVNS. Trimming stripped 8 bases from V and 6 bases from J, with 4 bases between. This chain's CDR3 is CASLSGELFF. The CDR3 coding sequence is TGTGCCAGCCTATCCGGGGAGCTGTTTTTT. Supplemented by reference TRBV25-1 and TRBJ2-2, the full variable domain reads EADIYQTPRYLVIGTGKKITLECSQTMGHDKMYWYQQDPGMELHLIHYSYGVNSTEKGDLSSESTVSRIRTEHFPLTLESARPSHTSQYLCASLSGELFFGEGSRLTVL.

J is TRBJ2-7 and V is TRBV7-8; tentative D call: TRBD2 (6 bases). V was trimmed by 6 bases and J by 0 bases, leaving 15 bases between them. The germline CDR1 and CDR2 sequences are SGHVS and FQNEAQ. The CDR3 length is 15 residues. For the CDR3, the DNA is TGTGCCAGCAGACCGTTCGGAGGGGCCTCCTACGAGCAGTACTTC. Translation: CASRPFGGASYEQYF.

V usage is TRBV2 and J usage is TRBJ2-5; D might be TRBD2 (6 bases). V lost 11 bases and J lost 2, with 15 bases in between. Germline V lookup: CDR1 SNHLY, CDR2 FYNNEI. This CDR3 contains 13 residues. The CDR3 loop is CAASRDWQETQYF. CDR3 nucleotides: TGTGCCGCCTCTCGGGACTGGCAAGAGACCCAGTACTTC.

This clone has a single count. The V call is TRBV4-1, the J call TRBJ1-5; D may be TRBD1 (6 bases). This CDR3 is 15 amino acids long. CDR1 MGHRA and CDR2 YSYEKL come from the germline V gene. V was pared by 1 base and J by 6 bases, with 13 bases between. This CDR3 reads CASSQVGGGSQPQHF. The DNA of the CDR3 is TGCGCCAGCAGCCAAGTGGGGGGCGGGAGTCAGCCCCAGCATTTT.

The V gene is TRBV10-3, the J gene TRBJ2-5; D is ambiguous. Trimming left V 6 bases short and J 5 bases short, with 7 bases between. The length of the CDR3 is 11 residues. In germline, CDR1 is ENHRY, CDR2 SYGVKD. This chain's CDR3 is CAIRAGETQYF. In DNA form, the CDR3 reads TGTGCCATCAGGGCTGGCGAGACCCAGTACTTC.

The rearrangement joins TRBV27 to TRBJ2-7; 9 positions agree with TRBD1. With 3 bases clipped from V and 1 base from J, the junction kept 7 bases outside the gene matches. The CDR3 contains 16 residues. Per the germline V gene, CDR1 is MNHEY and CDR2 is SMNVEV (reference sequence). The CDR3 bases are TGTGCCAGCAGTTTTACGGGACAGGGCTCTTCCTACGAGCAGTACTTC. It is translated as CASSFTGQGSSYEQYF.

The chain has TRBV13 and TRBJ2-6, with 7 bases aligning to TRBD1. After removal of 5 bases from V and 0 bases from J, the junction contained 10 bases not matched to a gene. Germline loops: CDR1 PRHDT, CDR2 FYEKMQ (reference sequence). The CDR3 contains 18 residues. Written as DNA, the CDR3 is TGTGCCAGCAGCGCTCGACAGGGCGTAAACTCTGGGGCCAACGTCCTGACTTTC. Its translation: CASSARQGVNSGANVLTF.

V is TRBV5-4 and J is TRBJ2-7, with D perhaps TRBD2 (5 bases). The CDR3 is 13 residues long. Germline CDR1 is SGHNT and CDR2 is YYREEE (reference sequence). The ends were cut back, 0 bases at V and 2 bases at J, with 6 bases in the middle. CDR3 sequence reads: CASSLEEAYEQYF. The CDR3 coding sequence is TGTGCCAGCAGCTTGGAGGAGGCCTACGAGCAGTACTTC. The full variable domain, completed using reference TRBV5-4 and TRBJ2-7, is ETGVTQSPTHLIKTRGQQVTLRCSSQSGHNTVSWYQQALGQGPQFIFQYYREEENGRGNFPPRFSGLQFPNYSSELNVNALELDDSALYLCASSLEEAYEQYFGPGTRLTVT.

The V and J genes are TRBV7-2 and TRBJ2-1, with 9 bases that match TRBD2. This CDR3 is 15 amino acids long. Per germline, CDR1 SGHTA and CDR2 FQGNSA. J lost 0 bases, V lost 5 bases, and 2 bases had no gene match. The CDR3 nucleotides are TGTGCCAGCAGCAGACTAGCGGACTCCTACAATGAGCAGTTCTTC. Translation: CASSRLADSYNEQFF.

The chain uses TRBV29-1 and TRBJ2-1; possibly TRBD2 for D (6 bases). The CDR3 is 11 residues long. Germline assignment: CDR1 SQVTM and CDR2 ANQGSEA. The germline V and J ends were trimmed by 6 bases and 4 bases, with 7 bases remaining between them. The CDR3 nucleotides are TGCAGCGTAGGGACTTACAATGAGCAGTTCTTC. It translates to CSVGTYNEQFF.

In DNA, the CDR3 is TGCAGCGGGGGGGGACGGACATTCGCAGATACGCAGTATTTT. Amino acid sequence: CSGGGRTFADTQYF. The chain joins TRBV29-1 to TRBJ2-3; the match to TRBD2 covers 7 bases. With 7 bases clipped from V and 4 bases from J, the junction kept 11 bases outside the gene matches. This CDR3 region has 14 residues. Per germline, CDR1 SQVTM and CDR2 ANQGSEA.

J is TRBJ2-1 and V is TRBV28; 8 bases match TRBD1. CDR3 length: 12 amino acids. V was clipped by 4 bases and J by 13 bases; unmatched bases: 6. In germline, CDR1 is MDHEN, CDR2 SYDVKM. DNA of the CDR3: TGTGCCAGCAGTTCCGGGACAGGTGGACAGTTCTTC. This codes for CASSSGTGGQFF.

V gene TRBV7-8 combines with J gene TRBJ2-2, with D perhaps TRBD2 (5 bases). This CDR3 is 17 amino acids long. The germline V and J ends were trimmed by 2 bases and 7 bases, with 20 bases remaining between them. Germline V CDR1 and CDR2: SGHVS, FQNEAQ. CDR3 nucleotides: TGTGCCAGCAGCTTAACGTCCGGGATTCGGTATTACGGGGAGCTGTTTTTT. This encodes CASSLTSGIRYYGELFF.

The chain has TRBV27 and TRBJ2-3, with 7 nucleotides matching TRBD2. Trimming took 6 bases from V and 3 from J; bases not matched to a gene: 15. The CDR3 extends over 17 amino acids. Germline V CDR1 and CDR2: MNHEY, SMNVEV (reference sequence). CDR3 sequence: CASRGEGAVIETDTQYF. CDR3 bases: TGTGCCAGCAGGGGGGAGGGTGCTGTTATCGAAACAGATACGCAGTATTTT.

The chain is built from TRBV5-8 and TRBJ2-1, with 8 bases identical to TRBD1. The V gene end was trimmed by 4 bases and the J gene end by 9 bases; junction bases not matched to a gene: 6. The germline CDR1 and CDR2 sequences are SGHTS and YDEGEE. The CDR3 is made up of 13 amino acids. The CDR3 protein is CASSINRGSEQFF. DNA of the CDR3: TGTGCCAGCAGCATAAACAGGGGGAGTGAGCAGTTCTTC.

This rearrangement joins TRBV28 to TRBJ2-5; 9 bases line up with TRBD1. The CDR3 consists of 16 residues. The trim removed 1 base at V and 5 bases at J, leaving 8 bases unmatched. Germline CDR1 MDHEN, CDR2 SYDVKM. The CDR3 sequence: CASSLSRQGGWETQYF. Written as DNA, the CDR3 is TGTGCCAGCAGTTTATCCCGACAGGGGGGTTGGGAGACCCAGTACTTC.

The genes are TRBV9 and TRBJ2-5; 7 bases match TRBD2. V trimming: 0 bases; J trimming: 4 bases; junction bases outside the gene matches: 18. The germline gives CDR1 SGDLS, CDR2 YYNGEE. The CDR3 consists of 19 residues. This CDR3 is CASSVVWGGTLVVRETQYF. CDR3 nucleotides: TGTGCCAGCAGCGTAGTGTGGGGGGGGACCCTGGTCGTTCGAGAGACCCAGTACTTC.

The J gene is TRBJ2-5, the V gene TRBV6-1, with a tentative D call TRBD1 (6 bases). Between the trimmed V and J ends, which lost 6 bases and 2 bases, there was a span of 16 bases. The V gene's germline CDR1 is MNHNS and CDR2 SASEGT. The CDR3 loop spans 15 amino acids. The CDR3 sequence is CASRYDRTVQETQYF. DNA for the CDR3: TGTGCCAGCAGATACGACCGGACAGTTCAAGAGACCCAGTACTTC.

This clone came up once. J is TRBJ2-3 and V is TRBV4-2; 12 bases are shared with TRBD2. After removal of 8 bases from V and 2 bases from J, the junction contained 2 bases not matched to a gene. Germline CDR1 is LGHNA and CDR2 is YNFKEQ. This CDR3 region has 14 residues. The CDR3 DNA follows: TGTGCCAGCGGACTAGCGGGAATCACAGATACGCAGTATTTT. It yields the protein CASGLAGITDTQYF.

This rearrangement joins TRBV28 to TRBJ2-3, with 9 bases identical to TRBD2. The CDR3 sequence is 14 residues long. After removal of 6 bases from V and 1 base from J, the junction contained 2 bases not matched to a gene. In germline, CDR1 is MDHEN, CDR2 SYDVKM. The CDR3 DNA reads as TGTGCCAGCAGGACTAGCGGTCGCACAGATACGCAGTATTTT. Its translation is CASRTSGRTDTQYF.

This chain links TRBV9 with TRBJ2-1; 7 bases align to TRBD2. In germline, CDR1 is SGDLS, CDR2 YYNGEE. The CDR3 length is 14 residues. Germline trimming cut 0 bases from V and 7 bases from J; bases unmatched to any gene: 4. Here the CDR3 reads CASSVAGGWNEQFF. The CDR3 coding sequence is TGTGCCAGCAGCGTAGCGGGGGGTTGGAATGAGCAGTTCTTC.

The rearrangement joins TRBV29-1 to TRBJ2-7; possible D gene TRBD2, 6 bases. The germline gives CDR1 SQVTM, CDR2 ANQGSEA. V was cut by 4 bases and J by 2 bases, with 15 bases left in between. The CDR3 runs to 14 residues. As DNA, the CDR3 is TGCAGCGTTGGCGAGGAGGGGATCACCTACGAGCAGTACTTC. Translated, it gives CSVGEEGITYEQYF.

This CDR3 reads CATSRVEGGPGYEQYF. CDR3 bases: TGTGCCACCAGCAGAGTGGAGGGAGGGCCTGGCTACGAGCAGTACTTC. The V call is TRBV15, the J call TRBJ2-7; 7 bases agree with TRBD2. Germline CDR1 LNHNV, CDR2 YYDKDF (reference sequence). This CDR3 contains 16 residues. The trim removed 1 base at V and 3 bases at J, leaving 9 bases unmatched.

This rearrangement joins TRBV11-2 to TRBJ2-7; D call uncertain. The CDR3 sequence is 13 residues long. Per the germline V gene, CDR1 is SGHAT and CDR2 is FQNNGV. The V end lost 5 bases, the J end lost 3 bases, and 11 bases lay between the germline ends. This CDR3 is CASSPTRVYEQYF. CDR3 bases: TGTGCCAGCAGCCCCACCCGGGTCTACGAGCAGTACTTC.

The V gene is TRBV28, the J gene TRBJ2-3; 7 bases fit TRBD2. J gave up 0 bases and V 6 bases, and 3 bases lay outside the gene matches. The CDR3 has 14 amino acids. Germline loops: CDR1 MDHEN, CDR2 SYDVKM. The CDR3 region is CASSPTSSTDTQYF. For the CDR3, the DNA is TGTGCCAGCAGCCCGACTAGCAGCACAGATACGCAGTATTTT.

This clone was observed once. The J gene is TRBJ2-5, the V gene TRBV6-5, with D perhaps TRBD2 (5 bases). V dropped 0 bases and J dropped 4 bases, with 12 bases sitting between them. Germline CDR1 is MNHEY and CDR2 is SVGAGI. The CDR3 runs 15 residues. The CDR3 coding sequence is TGTGCCAGCAGTTACTCATACGGACGGGGAGAGACCCAGTACTTC. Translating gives CASSYSYGRGETQYF.